The rows below give T cell receptor beta chains drawn from one sample of a study of regulatory T cells in long-lasting Graves disease. TCRdb fed the multiplex PCR reads into MiXCR, producing one record per CDR3 protein. This table holds 680,000 or so distinct CDR3 sequences, around 17% found once. These sequences were also reported in another study, on T cells in Graves' hyperthyroidism and ophthalmopathy.

The starting material was peripheral blood mononuclear cells (PBMCs), obtained at new diagnosis, from a patient treated with antithyroid drugs. These receptors originate from a woman in her thirties with Graves disease. Each CDR3 is given without its conserved first and last residue.

j_gene: TRBJ1-1
v_gene: TRBV5-1
CDR3aa: ASSSREGNTEAF

j_gene: TRBJ2-4
v_gene: TRBV20-1
CDR3aa: SATRGNIQY

j_gene: TRBJ1-1
v_gene: TRBV27
CDR3aa: ASSDVGLPEAF

j_gene: TRBJ2-6
v_gene: TRBV7-3
CDR3aa: ASSLQSSGSTGANVLT

j_gene: TRBJ1-5
v_gene: TRBV28
CDR3aa: AGRGSSNQPQH

j_gene: TRBJ1-2
v_gene: TRBV20-1
CDR3aa: SARPRQYYGYT

j_gene: TRBJ2-2
v_gene: TRBV3-1
CDR3aa: ASSHRTTGELF

j_gene: TRBJ2-1
v_gene: TRBV11-1
CDR3aa: ASSPAVTYNEQF

j_gene: TRBJ1-1
v_gene: TRBV2
CDR3aa: ASSGSPGGEAF

j_gene: TRBJ2-7
v_gene: TRBV3-1
CDR3aa: ASSQDLYEQY

j_gene: TRBJ2-2
v_gene: TRBV7-2
CDR3aa: ASSLGGGQAGELF

j_gene: TRBJ2-5
v_gene: TRBV20-1
CDR3aa: SARQVGPGTQY

j_gene: TRBJ1-1
v_gene: TRBV3-1
CDR3aa: ASSQAQGAAF

j_gene: TRBJ2-7
v_gene: TRBV30
CDR3aa: ARRASGPEQY

j_gene: TRBJ1-2
v_gene: TRBV2
CDR3aa: ASRQAYGYT

j_gene: TRBJ2-1
v_gene: TRBV10-3
CDR3aa: AIGQGTTSGRGSYNEQF

j_gene: TRBJ1-1
v_gene: TRBV20-1
CDR3aa: SARDPGTGVTEAF

j_gene: TRBJ2-2
v_gene: TRBV9
CDR3aa: ASGRKRGTTLNTGELF

j_gene: TRBJ1-3
v_gene: TRBV28
CDR3aa: ASSKFDRAHTIY

j_gene: TRBJ2-5
v_gene: TRBV12-3/TRBV12-4
CDR3aa: ASRPGKLETQY

j_gene: TRBJ2-7
v_gene: TRBV28
CDR3aa: ASSFGQSQSITYEQY

j_gene: TRBJ2-3
v_gene: TRBV5-1
CDR3aa: ASSLAGRMDTQY

j_gene: TRBJ1-3
v_gene: TRBV12-3/TRBV12-4
CDR3aa: ASSLPGQGRNTIY

j_gene: TRBJ2-6
v_gene: TRBV7-3
CDR3aa: ASSLRSSGANVLT

j_gene: TRBJ2-5
v_gene: TRBV18
CDR3aa: ASSLRQLQETQY

j_gene: TRBJ1-1
v_gene: TRBV6-1
CDR3aa: ASSEAGGGPAF

j_gene: TRBJ1-1
v_gene: TRBV10-1
CDR3aa: ASSAGQGEAF

j_gene: TRBJ1-2
v_gene: TRBV18
CDR3aa: ASSLNQGQNERGYT

j_gene: TRBJ2-7
v_gene: TRBV20-1
CDR3aa: SAPRSGYEQY

j_gene: TRBJ2-7
v_gene: TRBV2
CDR3aa: ASTQTFYEQY

j_gene: TRBJ1-5
v_gene: TRBV11-3
CDR3aa: ASSLGGTGPRFNQPQH

j_gene: TRBJ1-5
v_gene: TRBV6-5
CDR3aa: ASSYEGTPTYEQYFGPGQPQH

j_gene: TRBJ1-2
v_gene: TRBV20-1
CDR3aa: RPVGGGYT

j_gene: TRBJ2-1
v_gene: TRBV7-9
CDR3aa: ASSWTLADSYNEQF

j_gene: TRBJ1-2
v_gene: TRBV18
CDR3aa: ASSTDNWGAGYT

j_gene: TRBJ2-5
v_gene: TRBV6-1
CDR3aa: ASGSARLGETQY

j_gene: TRBJ2-2
v_gene: TRBV6-4
CDR3aa: ASSYPTTGELF

j_gene: TRBJ2-3
v_gene: TRBV28
CDR3aa: ASSKAGTGATQY

j_gene: TRBJ1-6
v_gene: TRBV14
CDR3aa: ASSQVAGSDSPLH

j_gene: TRBJ2-7
v_gene: TRBV6-4
CDR3aa: ASIPIAGGTYEQY

j_gene: TRBJ2-7
v_gene: TRBV7-2
CDR3aa: ASSPSGSSSEQY

j_gene: TRBJ1-6
v_gene: TRBV6-1
CDR3aa: ASSENWDSPLH

j_gene: TRBJ2-1
v_gene: TRBV7-8
CDR3aa: ASSSRTNEQF

j_gene: TRBJ1-2
v_gene: TRBV3-1
CDR3aa: ASSQVRTGGYGYT

j_gene: TRBJ1-2
v_gene: TRBV9
CDR3aa: ASSGARGSWYGYT

j_gene: TRBJ1-1
v_gene: TRBV5-1
CDR3aa: ASSPTGRKDTEAF

j_gene: TRBJ1-6
v_gene: TRBV28
CDR3aa: ASSFPNLRNSPLH

j_gene: TRBJ2-5
v_gene: TRBV14
CDR3aa: ASSQTSQTQY

j_gene: TRBJ2-2
v_gene: TRBV5-1
CDR3aa: ASSLWSGSNAGELF

j_gene: TRBJ1-3
v_gene: TRBV9
CDR3aa: ASSGTIDLGSGNTIY

j_gene: TRBJ1-1
v_gene: TRBV29-1
CDR3aa: SERNTEAF

j_gene: TRBJ2-1
v_gene: TRBV4-1
CDR3aa: ASSWREAGYNEQF

j_gene: TRBJ2-5
v_gene: TRBV7-2
CDR3aa: ASSQWDRRAQY

j_gene: TRBJ1-5
v_gene: TRBV5-1
CDR3aa: ASSPQPGTGVNQPQH

j_gene: TRBJ2-2
v_gene: TRBV5-1
CDR3aa: ASSLRRVGELF